This T cell receptor beta chain was profiled in a study of vaccination effects on CD4 cells after COVID-19. Study background: Post-vaccine samples followed the second dose by a median of 72 days. Findings of the study overall: The study enrolled few convalescent patients and sampled no early post-infection timepoints.

The assay was immunoSEQ multiplex PCR, and TCRdb's table has in-frame clones only and misses some. The table records 57,000 or so clones, around 78% of them present only once. The count of this clone is one. Its specificity is not known. Germline CDR1 is KGHDR and CDR2 is SFDVKD. This CDR3 region has 16 residues. V gave up 4 bases and J gave up 5 bases, with 16 bases separating them. Sequencing was preceded by expansion of antigen-specific CD4+ T cells with viral peptide pools in the ViraFEST assay. Researchers isolated CD4+ T cells once 9 to 11 days of culture had elapsed. Two doses of either BNT162b2 or mRNA-1273 were given to each participant. Nucleocapsid antibodies were negative in the vaccine recipients, who had never had SARS-CoV-2 infection. The researchers cultured fewer than 2.5 million PBMC per well with approximately 10 IU/ml IL-2 and roughly 10 ug/ml peptides.

The sample in question was CD4+ T cells from PBMCs cultured with HCoV-229E spike peptides, obtained after COVID-19 vaccination. This sequence joins TRBV24-1 and TRBJ1-4, with a possible D match to TRBD1 (5 bases). The TCR originated in a human donor who received a COVID-19 vaccine. DNA for the CDR3: TGTGCCACCAGTGACTCAGGTCGCGGGGGGAATGAAAAACTGTTTTTT. It is translated as CATSDSGRGGNEKLFF.